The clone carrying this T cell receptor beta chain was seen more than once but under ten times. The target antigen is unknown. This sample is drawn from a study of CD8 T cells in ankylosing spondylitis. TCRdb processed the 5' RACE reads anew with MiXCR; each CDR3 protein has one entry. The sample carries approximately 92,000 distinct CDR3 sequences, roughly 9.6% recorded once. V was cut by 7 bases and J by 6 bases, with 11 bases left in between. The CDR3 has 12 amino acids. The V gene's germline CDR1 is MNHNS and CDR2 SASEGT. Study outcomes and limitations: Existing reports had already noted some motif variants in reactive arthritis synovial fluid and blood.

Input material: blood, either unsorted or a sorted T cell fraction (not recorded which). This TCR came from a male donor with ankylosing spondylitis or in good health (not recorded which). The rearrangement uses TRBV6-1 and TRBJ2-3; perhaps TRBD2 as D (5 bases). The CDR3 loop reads CASNERRDTQYF. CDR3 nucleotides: TGTGCCAGCAACGAGCGGCGGGATACGCAGTATTTT.